This T cell receptor (beta chain) is drawn from a study of metastatic and nonmetastatic thyroid tumors. As for the study in general: Repertoire data that came from the blood and tumor or nodule tissue of malignant and benign thyroid patients were compared. Overall study findings and caveats: When malignant thyroid tumors were compared with benign nodules, TCR beta diversity was reportedly significantly higher in the malignant tumors. This held in both blood and tumor samples.

As processed by the authors: In papillary thyroid cancer, a distant-metastasis classifier was built using CDR3 differences across clinicopathological groups. TCRdb reprocessed the PCR reads using MiXCR. Clone size and V and J calls follow TCRdb, not the original study. The sample yields approximately 41,000 clones, 24% seen once. This CDR3 has 14 residues. The ends were cut back, 0 bases at V and 5 bases at J, with 10 bases in the middle. Germline V gives CDR1 MRHNA, CDR2 SNTAGT. This clone appeared many times. Its target is not known. No treatment of any kind had been given to any patient before thyroid surgery.

This receptor was obtained from a female donor with papillary thyroid cancer or a benign thyroid nodule (not recorded which). Some clones in this sample may be carry-over from other donors' samples. The J gene is TRBJ1-1, the V gene TRBV6-4, with a possible D match to TRBD1 (5 bases). The source material was tumor tissue. CDR3: CASSDSNRGTEAFF. The CDR3 DNA reads as TGTGCCAGCAGTGACTCGAATCGGGGGACTGAAGCTTTCTTT.